This is a list of T cell receptor beta chains from one sample in a study of T cells after yellow fever vaccination. TCRdb re-derived calls from the 5' RACE reads in MiXCR, one entry per CDR3 protein. This table holds 120,000 or so distinct CDR3 sequences, approximately 9% found once. The specimen comprised CD8+ T cells sorted from PBMCs, sampled on the day of the yellow fever booster vaccination. The receptors come from a man between 18 and 35 years old who received the YFV17D yellow fever vaccine. The CDR3 runs from the conserved cysteine through the conserved F or W. D genes are given only for firm matches. Clone sizes are given selectively: once, few, many, or a class where the clone is expanded.

D,J,size,V,CDR3,DNA
.,TRBJ1-1,few,TRBV27,CASRRDREAFF,TGTGCCAGCAGGCGAGACAGAGAAGCTTTCTTT
.,TRBJ1-3,few,TRBV11-1,CASSGRLSGNTIYF,TGTGCCAGCAGTGGCCGCCTCTCTGGAAACACCATATATTTT
.,TRBJ2-2,.,TRBV5-1,CASSSRTDAHANTGELFF,TGCGCCAGCAGCTCGCGGACGGACGCTCACGCGAACACCGGGGAGCTGTTTTTT
.,TRBJ1-6,.,TRBV7-9,CASSDGSNSPLHF,TGTGCCAGCAGTGATGGGTCCAATTCACCCCTCCACTTT
.,TRBJ2-5,.,TRBV5-6,CASSLGLWRGETQYF,TGTGCCAGCAGCTTGGGGCTTTGGAGGGGAGAGACCCAGTACTTC
TRBD1,TRBJ2-7,.,TRBV7-2,CASSPGGGAYEQYF,TGTGCCAGCAGCCCAGGGGGCGGGGCCTACGAGCAGTACTTC
TRBD1,TRBJ2-3,.,TRBV6-4,CASSETGGADTQYF,TGTGCCAGCAGCGAGACAGGGGGCGCGGATACGCAGTATTTT
.,TRBJ1-5,many,TRBV7-2,CASSSRGDSNQPQHF,TGTGCCAGCAGCTCCCGTGGGGATAGCAATCAGCCCCAGCATTTT
.,TRBJ1-3,.,TRBV6-5,CASSYLGPFSGNTIYF,TGTGCCAGCAGTTACTTGGGACCGTTCTCTGGAAACACCATATATTTT
.,TRBJ2-1,many,TRBV6-2/TRBV6-3,CASSPLFVGDEQFF,TGTGCCAGCAGTCCCCTTTTCGTTGGAGATGAGCAGTTCTTC
.,TRBJ2-7,.,TRBV10-3,CAISEAGTVYEQYF,TGTGCCATCAGTGAAGCCGGGACGGTCTACGAGCAGTACTTC
.,TRBJ1-1,.,TRBV14,CASSQEPDGAAFF,TGTGCCAGCAGCCAAGAGCCAGACGGGGCGGCTTTCTTT
.,TRBJ1-1,few,TRBV6-2/TRBV6-3,CASSYSMGNTEAFF,TGTGCCAGCAGTTACTCGATGGGAAACACTGAAGCTTTCTTT
.,TRBJ1-1,.,TRBV6-4,CASSERGRGWTEAFF,TGTGCCAGCAGTGAAAGGGGCCGGGGGTGGACTGAAGCTTTCTTT
.,TRBJ1-2,.,TRBV20-1,CSARLGYWPNYGYTF,TGCAGTGCTAGATTGGGTTACTGGCCTAACTATGGCTACACCTTC
.,TRBJ2-4,.,TRBV5-5,CASSPTGLAKNIQYF,TGTGCCAGCAGCCCAACGGGACTAGCCAAAAACATTCAGTACTTC
.,TRBJ1-5,.,TRBV6-7,CASSYNGFRPQHF,TGTGCCAGCAGTTACAACGGCTTTCGGCCCCAGCATTTT
TRBD1,TRBJ1-2,few,TRBV20-1,CSASAGQGADGYTF,TGCAGTGCTAGTGCCGGACAGGGGGCGGATGGCTACACCTTC
.,TRBJ1-1,many,TRBV29-1,CSVDTEAFF,TGCAGCGTTGATACCGAAGCTTTCTTT
.,TRBJ2-1,few,TRBV29-1,CSVELGLKNNEQFF,TGCAGCGTTGAACTGGGGCTTAAGAACAATGAGCAGTTCTTC
.,TRBJ2-3,.,TRBV20-1,CSARPQDPEGNHMDTQYF,TGCAGTGCTAGACCTCAGGACCCTGAGGGTAATCACATGGATACGCAGTATTTT
.,TRBJ2-3,many,TRBV21-1,CASRARLTDTQYF,TGTGCCAGCCGGGCCAGGTTGACAGATACGCAGTATTTT
.,TRBJ2-3,few,TRBV12-3/TRBV12-4,CASSLRTMPDTQYF,TGTGCCAGCAGTTTGCGGACTATGCCAGATACGCAGTATTTT
TRBD2,TRBJ2-7,few,TRBV9,CASSVAGGSLYEQYF,TGTGCCAGCAGCGTAGCGGGGGGAAGCCTCTACGAGCAGTACTTC
TRBD1,TRBJ1-2,few,TRBV4-1,CASSPTDRGYGYTF,TGCGCCAGCAGCCCCACCGACAGGGGCTATGGCTACACCTTC
.,TRBJ2-7,few,TRBV3-1,CASTQAGQAYEQYF,TGTGCCAGCACCCAAGCGGGACAGGCGTACGAGCAGTACTTC